A single sample gave rise to the 27 T cell receptor beta chains below, sequenced in a study of T cells in Graves' hyperthyroidism and ophthalmopathy. The source material, RNA transcripts, was used to amplify TCR beta CDR3 regions. Primed by the HTBI set, a first-round RT-PCR was run on the TCR CDR3. TCRdb redid the calling of the multiplex PCR reads with MiXCR, one entry per CDR3 protein. The sample includes about 770,000 distinct CDR3 sequences, around 20% of them seen just once. Input material: blood. These receptors were obtained from a woman aged 50 to 60 with Graves' hyperthyroidism that later progressed to Graves' ophthalmopathy.

In this sample, this clonotype turned up a few times. The V gene is TRBV11-3, the J gene TRBJ2-1; TRBD1 matches at 9 bases. The V gene's germline CDR1 is SGHNT and CDR2 YENEEA. Germline trimming cut 5 bases from V and 1 base from J; bases unmatched to any gene: 12. This CDR3 comprises 18 residues. The DNA of the CDR3 is TGTGCCAGCAGCCCCGGGACAGGGTACCCTAAATCCTACAATGAGCAGTTCTTC. This gives the protein CASSPGTGYPKSYNEQFF.

The sample holds many counts of this clonotype. This CDR3 is CASSKYRDRGQPQHF. In nucleotides, the CDR3 is TGTGCCAGCAGTAAATACCGGGACAGGGGTCAGCCCCAGCATTTT. The chain couples TRBV6-1 to TRBJ1-5; 10 bases are a match to TRBD1. The V and J ends lost 5 bases and 6 bases, in that order; junction bases with no gene match: 7. Germline CDR1 and CDR2: MNHNS and SASEGT. The CDR3 is 15 amino acids.

This clonotype has ten or more counts. The chain couples TRBV18 to TRBJ1-1; TRBD1 is a possible D gene (5 bases). The ends were cut back, 3 bases at V and 1 base at J, with 15 bases in the middle. Per germline, CDR1 KGHSH and CDR2 LQKENI. CDR3 size: 16 residues. The CDR3 DNA sequence: TGTGCCAGCTCACCCCGGGACCTAATAACGAACACTGAAGCTTTCTTT. Protein: CASSPRDLITNTEAFF.

This clonotype was seen ten or more times. The chain has TRBV7-8 and TRBJ1-5; 8 bases agree with TRBD1. The CDR3 sequence is 15 residues long. Germline CDR1 SGHVS, CDR2 FQNEAQ. The V and J ends lost 5 bases and 3 bases, in that order; junction bases with no gene match: 6. Written as DNA, the CDR3 is TGTGCCAGCAGCAATGACAGGGGTGCCAATCAGCCCCAGCATTTT. This codes for CASSNDRGANQPQHF. The whole variable domain, filled in from reference TRBV7-8 and TRBJ1-5, reads GAGVSQSPRYKVAKRGQDVALRCDPISGHVSLFWYQQALGQGPEFLTYFQNEAQLDKSGLPSDRFFAERPEGSVSTLKIQRTQQEDSAVYLCASSNDRGANQPQHFGDGTRLSIL.

In its sample, this clonotype was seen a few times. V is TRBV14 and J is TRBJ1-2; TRBD1 aligns across 7 bases. V lost 1 base and J lost 4; bases outside the gene matches: 3. CDR1 is SGHDN and CDR2 is FVKESK in the germline V gene. The CDR3 length is 14 residues. CDR3 region: CASSQGGGSYGYTF. The CDR3 DNA follows: TGTGCCAGCAGCCAAGGAGGGGGCAGCTATGGCTACACCTTC.

In this sample, this clonotype turned up a few times. The junction departs from the called germline gene at one end, perhaps through a read error. The J gene is TRBJ1-5, the V gene TRBV20-1, with D possibly matching TRBD1 (6 bases). This CDR3 is built from 12 residues. Germline CDR1 DFQATT, CDR2 SNEGSKA (reference sequence). The CDR3 reads CSTREGEQPQHF. In DNA form, the CDR3 reads TGCAGTACTAGAGAGGGGGAACAGCCCCAGCATTTT.

Remarks on this clonotype: Just one base apart from a much larger clone, this may be a read error. The chain is built from TRBV3-1 and TRBJ2-1; 8 nucleotides line up with TRBD2. Germline V lookup: CDR1 LGHDT, CDR2 YNNKEL (reference sequence). The junction had 9 bases not matched to a gene; V was cut back by 8 bases and J by 0 bases. The length of the CDR3 is 16 residues. The CDR3 sequence is CASGAAGGPSYNEQFF. The CDR3 DNA reads as TGTGCCAGCGGCGCTGCGGGGGGTCCCTCCTACAATGAGCAGTTCTTC.

To note about this clonotype: Being one base from a much bigger clone, this may be a read error. V gene TRBV30 combines with J gene TRBJ1-2; possible D gene TRBD1, 5 bases. The CDR3 is made up of 15 amino acids. Per germline, CDR1 GTSNPN and CDR2 SVGIG (reference sequence). The CDR3 DNA is TGTGCCTGGAGTGTAATGGGGCAGGGAATCCGTGGCTGCACCTTC. The encoded protein is CAWSVMGQGIRGCTF.

This clonotype was recorded at least ten times. This chain uses TRBV3-1 with TRBJ1-1, with D tentatively TRBD1 (5 bases). With 0 bases removed from V and 10 bases from J, the gap between germline ends came to 15 bases. The CDR3 covers 14 residues. The germline CDR1 and CDR2 sequences are LGHDT and YNNKEL (reference sequence). The DNA of the CDR3 is TGTGCCAGCAGCCAAGATAGGGGAACGTGGGGAGCTTTCTTT. Its translation is CASSQDRGTWGAFF.

This clonotype was seen ten or more times. This chain joins TRBV20-1 and TRBJ2-7, with D tentatively TRBD1 (6 bases). Germline V gene sequence: CDR1 DFQATT, CDR2 SNEGSKA (reference sequence). The CDR3 runs 15 residues. V lost 3 bases and J lost 3, with 18 bases in between. The CDR3 DNA follows: TGCAGTGCTAGCCACGGCCCCCAGGGGATCTACGAGCAGTACTTC. Its translation is CSASHGPQGIYEQYF.

CDR3 in DNA: TGTGCCAGCAGCCCCACTGGATGGACCGAGAACCAGCCCCAGCATTTT. Amino acids: CASSPTGWTENQPQHF. This chain links TRBV7-9 with TRBJ1-5, with unresolved D. The V end was cut by 5 bases, the J end by 7 bases, with 21 bases between. CDR1 and CDR2 (germline): SEHNR, FQNEAQ (reference sequence). The CDR3 is 16 amino acids.

The V gene is TRBV19, the J gene TRBJ2-5; TRBD1 matches at 7 bases. The V gene's germline CDR1 is LNHDA and CDR2 SQIVND (reference sequence). With V trimmed by 4 bases and J by 6 bases, 11 bases remained unmatched. This CDR3 has 15 amino acids. The CDR3: CASSTTGRGTKTQYF. CDR3 coding DNA: TGTGCCAGTAGTACGACAGGGCGCGGCACCAAGACCCAGTACTTC.

This clonotype was seen repeatedly, ten times or more. The V and J genes are TRBV6-2 or TRBV6-3 and TRBJ2-2, with D unclear. From germline, CDR1 is MNHEY and CDR2 SVGEGT. V lost 2 bases, J lost 6 bases, and 7 bases lay in between. The CDR3 covers 13 residues. The DNA of the CDR3 is TGTGCCAGCAGTTACACGGAAGCCGGGGAGCTGTTTTTT. It yields the protein CASSYTEAGELFF.

This clonotype was seen more than once but under ten times. An end of the junction differs from the germline gene, which may be a read error. This chain links TRBV15 with TRBJ1-5; no clear D. The germline CDR1 and CDR2 sequences are LNHNV and YYDKDF (reference sequence). The CDR3 is made up of 17 amino acids. The CDR3 DNA reads as TGTGCCACCAGCAGAGATCGGCTGGGCTATGGCAATCAGCCCCGGCATTTT. It translates to CATSRDRLGYGNQPRHF.

In this sample, this clonotype turned up a few times. The genes are TRBV7-3 and TRBJ2-3; the match to TRBD2 covers 7 bases. CDR1 and CDR2 (germline): SGHTA, FQGTGA. This CDR3 has 17 residues. V shed 2 bases, J shed 6 bases, and the junction held 14 bases outside the gene matches. The CDR3 DNA follows: TGTGCCAGCAGCTTAGGGGCTAGCCCCGACGGGGGGGATACGCAGTATTTT. Translation: CASSLGASPDGGDTQYF.

The chain recombines TRBV11-3 with TRBJ2-1, with D tentatively TRBD1 or TRBD2 (5 bases each). Germline lookup yields CDR1 SGHNT and CDR2 YENEEA. Trimming pared 5 bases from V and 9 bases from J, leaving 20 bases between. The CDR3 loop spans 15 amino acids. As DNA, the CDR3 is TGTGCCAGCAGCCCAAAGAGGCACGGGACGGGTGAGCAGTTCTTC. Encoded protein: CASSPKRHGTGEQFF. Combining the CDR3 with reference TRBV11-3 and TRBJ2-1 gives the whole variable domain EAGVVQSPRYKIIEKKQPVAFWCNPISGHNTLYWYLQNLGQGPELLIRYENEEAVDDSQLPKDRFSAERLKGVDSTLKIQPAELGDSAVYLCASSPKRHGTGEQFFGPGTRLTVL.

The chain recombines TRBV30 with TRBJ2-7; 9 positions match TRBD1. The CDR3 spans 15 residues. The junction had 9 bases not matched to a gene; V was cut back by 0 bases and J by 6 bases. The germline CDR1 and CDR2 sequences are GTSNPN and SVGIG (reference sequence). The chain's CDR3 is CAWSVPAGTGPEQYF. The CDR3 region has the DNA TGTGCCTGGAGTGTACCAGCGGGGACAGGGCCCGAGCAGTACTTC.

V gene TRBV29-1 combines with J gene TRBJ2-2; no clear D. Per the germline V gene, CDR1 is SQVTM and CDR2 is ANQGSEA. The V and J ends lost 5 bases and 0 bases respectively, with 13 bases between them. The CDR3 is 15 amino acids. The CDR3 protein is CSVQPDGSNTGELFF. The CDR3, as DNA: TGCAGCGTTCAACCCGACGGATCGAACACCGGGGAGCTGTTTTTT.

The sample holds a few counts of this clonotype. This rearrangement joins TRBV19 to TRBJ1-2; perhaps TRBD1 as D (5 bases). Trimming stripped 7 bases from V and 5 bases from J, with 11 bases between. The V gene's germline CDR1 is LNHDA and CDR2 SQIVND (reference sequence). This CDR3 is 12 amino acids long. The CDR3 reads CASTPGSYGYTF. The CDR3 region has the DNA TGTGCCAGTACCCCAGGGTCGTATGGCTACACCTTC.

The chain's CDR3 is CASSQANMGFSNQPQHF. The CDR3 DNA follows: TGCGCCAGCAGCCAAGCTAACATGGGGTTTAGCAATCAGCCCCAGCATTTT. The chain carries TRBV4-1 and TRBJ1-5; D gene uncertain. Trimming cost V 1 base and J 0 bases, with 13 bases left between them. The germline CDR1 and CDR2 sequences are MGHRA and YSYEKL. This CDR3 comprises 17 residues.

The rearrangement links TRBV30 to TRBJ1-1; 10 bases align to TRBD1. V lost 1 base and J lost 4; bases outside the gene matches: 0. Germline V gene data show CDR1 as GTSNPN and CDR2 as SVGIG (reference sequence). The CDR3 contains 13 residues. CDR3 protein: CAWSGTGGTEAFF. In DNA, the CDR3 is TGTGCCTGGAGTGGGACAGGGGGCACTGAAGCTTTCTTT.

This clonotype occurred many times. The CDR3 region is CASSESGGPSGYTF. CDR3 nucleotide sequence: TGTGCCAGCAGTGAATCGGGGGGCCCCTCCGGCTACACCTTC. The rearrangement uses TRBV6-1 and TRBJ1-2; a weak D match, TRBD1 (6 bases). The CDR3 is 14 residues long. Trimming left V 2 bases short and J 8 bases short, with 15 bases between. CDR1 is MNHNS and CDR2 is SASEGT in the germline V gene.

The V call is TRBV6-1, the J call TRBJ2-1; the D gene is possibly TRBD2 (5 bases). Trimming shortened V by 7 bases and J by 8 bases, and 9 bases separated the two germline ends. CDR1 and CDR2 (germline): MNHNS, SASEGT. This CDR3 has 11 residues. The DNA for the CDR3 is TGTGCCAGCATGAGGGATTATGAGCAGTTCTTC. Protein sequence: CASMRDYEQFF.

This clonotype was detected only a few times. In DNA, the CDR3 is TGTGCCAGCAGTTACTATACAGGGGGAGAGACCCAGTACTTC. Translating it yields CASSYYTGGETQYF. The chain is built from TRBV6-6 and TRBJ2-5, with 8 bases aligning to TRBD1. The germline CDR1 and CDR2 sequences are MNHNY and SVGAGI (reference sequence). After removal of 1 base from V and 4 bases from J, the junction contained 2 bases not matched to a gene. This CDR3 is 14 amino acids long.

V is TRBV20-1 and J is TRBJ2-1; 7 bases fit TRBD1. Per germline, CDR1 DFQATT and CDR2 SNEGSKA (reference sequence). The CDR3 consists of 16 residues. Trimming removed 0 bases from V and 3 bases from J; junction bases left unmatched: 8. The CDR3 spells CSAREPSGTDYNEQFF. The CDR3, as DNA: TGCAGTGCTAGAGAGCCCTCCGGGACAGACTACAATGAGCAGTTCTTC.

This clonotype was counted only a few times. The V and J genes are TRBV9 and TRBJ1-2; D not certain. The germline V gene encodes CDR1 SGDLS and CDR2 YYNGEE. Trimming removed 3 bases at V and 0 bases at J, with 9 bases between. The CDR3 consists of 14 residues. DNA of the CDR3: TGTGCCAGCAGCGCGGACCATGCTAACTATGGCTACACCTTC. Translating gives CASSADHANYGYTF. Combining the CDR3 with reference TRBV9 and TRBJ1-2 gives the whole variable domain DSGVTQTPKHLITATGQRVTLRCSPRSGDLSVYWYQQSLDQGLQFLIQYYNGEERAKGNILERFSAQQFPDLHSELNLSSLELGDSALYFCASSADHANYGYTFGSGTRLTVV.

This clonotype was observed a handful of times. The V gene is TRBV3-1, the J gene TRBJ2-5, with D possibly TRBD2 on 5 matching bases. Between the trimmed V and J ends, which lost 4 bases and 3 bases, there was a span of 18 bases. This CDR3 is built from 16 residues. CDR1 LGHDT and CDR2 YNNKEL come from the germline V gene (reference sequence). CDR3 protein: CASSPFQLAGEETQYF. CDR3 in DNA: TGTGCCAGCAGCCCTTTTCAGTTAGCCGGGGAAGAGACCCAGTACTTC.